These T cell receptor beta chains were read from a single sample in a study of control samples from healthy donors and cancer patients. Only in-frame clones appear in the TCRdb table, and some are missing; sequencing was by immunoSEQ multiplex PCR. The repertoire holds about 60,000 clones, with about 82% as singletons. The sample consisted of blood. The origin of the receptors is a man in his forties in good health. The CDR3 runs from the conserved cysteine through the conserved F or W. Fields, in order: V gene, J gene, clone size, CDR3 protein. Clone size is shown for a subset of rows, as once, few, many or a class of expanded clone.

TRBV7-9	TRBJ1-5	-	CASSLGTTSQPQHF
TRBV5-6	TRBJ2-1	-	CASSLDGAGASYNEQFF
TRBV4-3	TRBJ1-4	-	CASSQAPGDGEKLFF
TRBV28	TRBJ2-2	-	CASSFDRGRTTGELFF
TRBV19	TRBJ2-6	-	CASSHRGGYSSGANVLTF
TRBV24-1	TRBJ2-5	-	CATNSREETQYF
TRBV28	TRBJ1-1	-	CASTPPVRRTEAFF
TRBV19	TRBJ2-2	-	CASSIGPPPGELFF
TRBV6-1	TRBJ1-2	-	CASSENVRSFGYTF
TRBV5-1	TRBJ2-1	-	CASRAGQGDYNEQFF
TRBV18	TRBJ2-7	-	CASSLPPGTGSSNEQYF
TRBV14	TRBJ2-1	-	CASSPETGGYNEQFF
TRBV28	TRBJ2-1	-	CASSSGLAGGLGEQFF
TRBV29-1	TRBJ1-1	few	CSVEVGQGTEAFF
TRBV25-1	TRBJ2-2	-	CASSAQPGQGNTGELFF
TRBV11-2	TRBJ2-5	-	CASSGGAAGTQYF
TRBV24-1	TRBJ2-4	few	CATSDGGLAGKNIQYF
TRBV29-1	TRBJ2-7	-	CSVLVYEQYF
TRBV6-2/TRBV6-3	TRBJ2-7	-	CASSSTAGDTYEQYF
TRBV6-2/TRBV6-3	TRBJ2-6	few	CASSSDSGANVLTF
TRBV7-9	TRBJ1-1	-	CASSLVMEGTEAFF
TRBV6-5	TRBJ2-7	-	CASILGGNYEQYF